This is a list of T cell receptor beta chains from one sample in a study of early stage breast cancer tumors. Clones were sequenced by immunoSEQ multiplex PCR, and TCRdb holds only the in-frame ones, with some missing. The table has around 9,900 clones, 60% to 65% seen once. Sequenced input: breast tumor tissue. The receptor source for this set is a person aged 60 to 70 with breast cancer. Both conserved end residues are part of each CDR3. A D gene is named only where the DNA matches it firmly. The size of a clone is reported for some rows only, either as once, few or many, or as a class for expanded clones.

abundance	d_gene	v_gene	len	j_gene	CDR3nt	CDR3aa
NA	NA	TRBV19	14	TRBJ1-6	TGTGCCAGTAGTATAAAGGCAGGGAATTCACCCCTCCACTTT	CASSIKAGNSPLHF
NA	NA	TRBV11-3	13	TRBJ2-1	TGTGCCAGCAGCTTAGGGCCCAGGGATGAGCAGTTCTTC	CASSLGPRDEQFF
once	NA	TRBV7-8	14	TRBJ1-6	TGTGCCAGCAGCTTAGCCCAGGGTAATTCACCCCTCCACTTT	CASSLAQGNSPLHF
NA	TRBD1	TRBV7-8	15	TRBJ1-5	TGTGCCAGCAGCTTCCGGACAGGAAATAATCAGCCCCAGCATTTT	CASSFRTGNNQPQHF
NA	TRBD2	TRBV4-1	17	TRBJ2-6	TGCGCCAGCAGCCAAGATCGCCGGGGGGCTGGGGCCAACGTCCTGACTTTC	CASSQDRRGAGANVLTF
NA	NA	TRBV19	15	TRBJ1-1	TGTGCCAGTACCCACCTGAAAGCCAGGAACACTGAAGCTTTCTTT	CASTHLKARNTEAFF
NA	TRBD1	TRBV11-2	15	TRBJ1-5	TGTGCCAGCAGCTCACAGGGGATGAGCAATCAGCCCCAGCATTTT	CASSSQGMSNQPQHF
NA	NA	TRBV5-5	17	TRBJ1-5	TGTGCCAGCAGCTTGGGTCCAGTTAAGGGTACTAGGCAGCCCCAGCATTTT	CASSLGPVKGTRQPQHF
few	TRBD1	TRBV6-6	15	TRBJ1-4	TGTGCCAGCAGTCTACGACAGGGGGCTAAAGAAAAACTGTTTTTT	CASSLRQGAKEKLFF
few	TRBD1	TRBV7-9	14	TRBJ1-1	TGTGCCAGCAGAAAAAGGCAGGGGGACACTGAAGCTTTCTTT	CASRKRQGDTEAFF
NA	TRBD1	TRBV9	15	TRBJ1-1	TGTGCCAGCAGCGGATCTAACCGACAGGGAGGGACGACTTTCTTT	CASSGSNRQGGTTFF
few	NA	TRBV7-9	14	TRBJ2-7	TGTGCCAGCAGCTTTACGGGGGGCCCCTACGAGCAGTACTTC	CASSFTGGPYEQYF
once	NA	TRBV7-8	12	TRBJ1-2	TGTGCCAGCAGCTTACCCCCCGCAAGATACACCTTC	CASSLPPARYTF
once	TRBD2	TRBV7-6	16	TRBJ2-7	TGTGCCAGCAGCTTAGGGGGAGTAGCGGGGTCCTACGAGCAGTACTTC	CASSLGGVAGSYEQYF
NA	TRBD1	TRBV7-8	16	TRBJ1-2	TGTGCCAGCAGCCCACCTAAGGGGACAGGGGGTATGGGCTACACCTTC	CASSPPKGTGGMGYTF
medium-sized	TRBD1	TRBV28	14	TRBJ1-2	TGTGCCAGCAGTTTACGCGGACAGGTCTATGGCTACACCTTC	CASSLRGQVYGYTF
NA	TRBD2	TRBV27	22	TRBJ2-1	TGTGCCAGCAGTTTGCTCCCATTGACTAGCGGGAGGGCCAAATTCTCCTACAATGAGCAGTTCTTC	CASSLLPLTSGRAKFSYNEQFF
NA	TRBD1	TRBV11-3	14	TRBJ2-1	TGTGCCAGCAGTCGAGACAGGGGGACGAATGAGCAGTTCTTC	CASSRDRGTNEQFF
NA	NA	TRBV7-9	13	TRBJ1-5	TGTGCCAGCAGCTTATGGTCTGGTCAGCCCCAGCATTTT	CASSLWSGQPQHF
NA	NA	TRBV10-3	12	TRBJ2-7	TGTGCCATCAGTGGCGGTGGCCACGAGCAGTACTTC	CAISGGGHEQYF
NA	NA	TRBV19	16	TRBJ1-5	TGTGCCAGTAGTATATCCCCCCGGAATAGCAATCAGCCCCAGCATTTT	CASSISPRNSNQPQHF
NA	NA	TRBV9	13	TRBJ2-1	TGTGCCAGCAGCGTACAGGGTCAAGGTGAGCAGTTCTTC	CASSVQGQGEQFF
NA	NA	TRBV21-1	15	TRBJ2-7	TGTGCCAGCAGCAAAGAGAGGGGGGGGCTCTGGGAGCAGTACTTC	CASSKERGGLWEQYF
NA	NA	TRBV5-1	14	TRBJ1-1	TGCGCCAGCCAAAATGGGCAGCCGAACACTGAAGCTTTCTTT	CASQNGQPNTEAFF
NA	TRBD2	TRBV5-1	15	TRBJ2-3	TGCGCCAGCAGTCTCGGGACTAGCGGAGCAGATACGCAGTATTTT	CASSLGTSGADTQYF
NA	NA	TRBV6-1	14	TRBJ1-5	TGTGCCAGCAGTGAAAGGTTTCTAAATCAGCCCCAGCATTTT	CASSERFLNQPQHF
NA	NA	TRBV6-6	15	TRBJ2-5	TGTGCCAGCACCACCCCCGGACGGGGACAAGAGACCCAGTACTTC	CASTTPGRGQETQYF
NA	NA	TRBV7-8	12	TRBJ1-1	TGTGCCAGCAGCTCCTGGATCGGTGAAGCTTTCTTT	CASSSWIGEAFF
few	NA	TRBV30	14	TRBJ1-4	TGTGCCTGGAGGGTCGGCGCAACTAATGAAAAACTGTTTTTT	CAWRVGATNEKLFF
NA	NA	TRBV7-2	18	TRBJ2-4	TGTGCCAGCAGCTTAGAGTTGGTTCTGGACCGAGCCAAAAACATTCAGTACTTC	CASSLELVLDRAKNIQYF
NA	TRBD1	TRBV13	15	TRBJ2-1	TGTGCCAGCAGCCGACAGGGCCCATCCTACAATGAGCAGTTCTTC	CASSRQGPSYNEQFF
NA	TRBD1	TRBV18	15	TRBJ1-1	TGTGCCAGCTCACAAACGGACAGGAGTTTGACTGAAGCTTTCTTT	CASSQTDRSLTEAFF
few	NA	TRBV14	13	TRBJ2-7	TGTGCCAGCAGCCAAGTTGGGTACGGGGGAGAGCAATTC	CASSQVGYGGEQF
few	NA	TRBV7-7	13	TRBJ2-3	TGTGCTAGCAGCTTACAACAGAGAGATACGCAGTATTTT	CASSLQQRDTQYF
NA	NA	TRBV4-1	14	TRBJ1-2	TGCGCCAGCAGCCAAGAACACAGGGTAGTTGGCTACACCTTC	CASSQEHRVVGYTF
few	TRBD1	TRBV2	15	TRBJ1-1	TGTGCCGCCACCCGGACAGGGGCTTTGAACACTGAAGCTTTCTTT	CAATRTGALNTEAFF
few	NA	TRBV19	12	TRBJ1-1	TGTGCCAGTAGTAGAGGGACACTTGAAGCTTTCTTT	CASSRGTLEAFF
few	NA	TRBV5-1	13	TRBJ2-4	TGCGCCAGCAGCCTGAAGGGTAATGACATTCAGTACTTC	CASSLKGNDIQYF
NA	NA	TRBV11-3	15	TRBJ2-1	TGTGCCAGCAGCTTAGATCCGGGGCCCTACAATGAGCAGTTCTTC	CASSLDPGPYNEQFF